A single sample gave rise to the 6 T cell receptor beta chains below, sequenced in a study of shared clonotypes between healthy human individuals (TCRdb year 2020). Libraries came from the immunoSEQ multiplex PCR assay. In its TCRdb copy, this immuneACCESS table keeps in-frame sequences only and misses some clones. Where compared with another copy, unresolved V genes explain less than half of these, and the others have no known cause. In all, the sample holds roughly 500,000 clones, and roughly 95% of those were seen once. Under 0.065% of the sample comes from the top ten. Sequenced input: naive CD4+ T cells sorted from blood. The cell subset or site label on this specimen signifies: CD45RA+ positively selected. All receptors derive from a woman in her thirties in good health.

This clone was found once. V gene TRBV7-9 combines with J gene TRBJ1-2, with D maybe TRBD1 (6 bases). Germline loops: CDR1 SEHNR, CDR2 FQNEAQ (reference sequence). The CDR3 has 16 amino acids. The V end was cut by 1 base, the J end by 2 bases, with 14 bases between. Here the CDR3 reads CASSLGVGQNNYGYTF. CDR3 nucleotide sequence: TGTGCCAGCAGCTTAGGGGTCGGACAGAACAACTATGGCTACACCTTC.

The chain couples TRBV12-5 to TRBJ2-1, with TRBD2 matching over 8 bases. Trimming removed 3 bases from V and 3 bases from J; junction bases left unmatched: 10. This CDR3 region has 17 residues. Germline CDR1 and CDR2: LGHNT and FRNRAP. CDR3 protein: CASGFTSGLNLYNEQFF. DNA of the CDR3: TGTGCTAGTGGTTTCACTAGCGGCCTAAACCTCTACAATGAGCAGTTCTTC.

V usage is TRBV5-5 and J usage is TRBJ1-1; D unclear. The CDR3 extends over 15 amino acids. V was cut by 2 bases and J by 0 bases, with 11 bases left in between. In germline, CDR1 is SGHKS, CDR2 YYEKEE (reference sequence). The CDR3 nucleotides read TGTGCCAGCAGCTTTAGTGTGGGGATGAACACTGAAGCTTTCTTT. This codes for CASSFSVGMNTEAFF.

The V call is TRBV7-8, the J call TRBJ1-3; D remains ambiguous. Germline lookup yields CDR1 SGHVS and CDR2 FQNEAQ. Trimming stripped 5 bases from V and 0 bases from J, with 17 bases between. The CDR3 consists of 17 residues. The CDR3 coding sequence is TGTGCCAGCAGCCCAACATCGGCCCTGATCTCTGGAAACACCATATATTTT. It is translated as CASSPTSALISGNTIYF.

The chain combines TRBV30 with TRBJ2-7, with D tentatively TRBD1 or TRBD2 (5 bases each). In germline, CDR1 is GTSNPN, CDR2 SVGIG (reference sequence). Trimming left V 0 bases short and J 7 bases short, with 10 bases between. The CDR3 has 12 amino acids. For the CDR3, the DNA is TGTGCCTGGAGTGTTATGTGGGGGGAGCAGTACTTC. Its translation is CAWSVMWGEQYF.

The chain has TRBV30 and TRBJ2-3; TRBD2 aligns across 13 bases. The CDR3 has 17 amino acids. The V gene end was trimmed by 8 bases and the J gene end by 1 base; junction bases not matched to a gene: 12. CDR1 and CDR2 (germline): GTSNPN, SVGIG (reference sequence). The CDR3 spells CASDQGLAGWGTDTQYF. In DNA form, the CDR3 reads TGTGCCAGCGATCAGGGACTAGCGGGATGGGGCACAGATACGCAGTATTTT.